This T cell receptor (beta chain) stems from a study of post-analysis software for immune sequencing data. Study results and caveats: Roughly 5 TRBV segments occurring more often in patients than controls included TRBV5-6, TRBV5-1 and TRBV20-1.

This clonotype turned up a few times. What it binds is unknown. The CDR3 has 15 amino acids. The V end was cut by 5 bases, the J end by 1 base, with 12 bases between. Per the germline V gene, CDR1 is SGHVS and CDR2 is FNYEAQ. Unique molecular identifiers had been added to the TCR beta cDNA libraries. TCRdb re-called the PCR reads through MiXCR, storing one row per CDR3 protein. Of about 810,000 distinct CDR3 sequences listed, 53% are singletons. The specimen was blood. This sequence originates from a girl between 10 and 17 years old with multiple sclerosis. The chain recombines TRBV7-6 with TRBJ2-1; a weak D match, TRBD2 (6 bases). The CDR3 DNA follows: TGTGCCAGCAGCCCCAATAGCGGTTCCTACAATGAGCAGTTCTTC. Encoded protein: CASSPNSGSYNEQFF.